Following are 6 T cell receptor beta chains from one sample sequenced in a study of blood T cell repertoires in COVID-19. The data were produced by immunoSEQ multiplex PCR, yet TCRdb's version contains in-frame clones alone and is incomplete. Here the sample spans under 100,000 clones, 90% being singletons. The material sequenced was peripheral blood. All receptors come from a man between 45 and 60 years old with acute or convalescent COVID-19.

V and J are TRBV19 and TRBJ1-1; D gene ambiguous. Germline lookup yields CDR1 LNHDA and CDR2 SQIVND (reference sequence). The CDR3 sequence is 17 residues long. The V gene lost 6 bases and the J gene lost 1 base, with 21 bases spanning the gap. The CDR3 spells CASREPPTGLQNTEAFF. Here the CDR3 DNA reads TGTGCCAGTAGAGAACCACCGACCGGACTGCAGAACACTGAAGCTTTCTTT. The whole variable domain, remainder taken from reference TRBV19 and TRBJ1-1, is DGGITQSPKYLFRKEGQNVTLSCEQNLNHDAMYWYRQDPGQGLRLIYYSQIVNDFQKGDIAEGYSVSREKKESFPLTVTSAQKNPTAFYLCASREPPTGLQNTEAFFGQGTRLTVV.

The CDR3 loop is CSASRRDGYTF. The CDR3, as DNA: TGCAGTGCTAGTAGGAGGGACGGCTACACCTTC. The chain couples TRBV20-1 to TRBJ1-2; perhaps TRBD1 as D (5 bases). Germline V gene lookup returns CDR1 DFQATT and CDR2 SNEGSKA (reference sequence). Trimming cost V 3 bases and J 8 bases, with 10 bases left between them. The CDR3 contains 11 residues.

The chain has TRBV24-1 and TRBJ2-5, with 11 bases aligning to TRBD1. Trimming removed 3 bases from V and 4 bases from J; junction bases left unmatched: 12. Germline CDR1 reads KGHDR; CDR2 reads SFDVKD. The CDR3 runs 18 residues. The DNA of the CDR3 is TGTGCCACCAGTGATCACACCCGGGACAGGGGGGGGATAGAGACCCAGTACTTC. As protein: CATSDHTRDRGGIETQYF.

Here the CDR3 DNA reads TGTGCCAGCAGCTCTCATGGCCAGGGCCTTTACTATGGCTACACCTTC. It translates to CASSSHGQGLYYGYTF. The chain links TRBV3-1 (or the pseudogene TRBV3-2) to TRBJ1-2, with D perhaps TRBD1 (5 bases). This CDR3 spans 16 amino acids. V was trimmed by 5 bases and J by 3 bases, leaving 19 bases between them. The germline gives CDR1 LGHDT, CDR2 YNNKEL (reference sequence).

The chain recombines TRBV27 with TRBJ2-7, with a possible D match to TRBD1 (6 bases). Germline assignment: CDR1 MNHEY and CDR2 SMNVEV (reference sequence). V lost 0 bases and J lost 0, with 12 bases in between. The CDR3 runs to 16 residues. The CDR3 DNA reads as TGTGCCAGCAGTTTATCTTGGGGACACCTCTCCTACGAGCAGTACTTC. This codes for CASSLSWGHLSYEQYF.

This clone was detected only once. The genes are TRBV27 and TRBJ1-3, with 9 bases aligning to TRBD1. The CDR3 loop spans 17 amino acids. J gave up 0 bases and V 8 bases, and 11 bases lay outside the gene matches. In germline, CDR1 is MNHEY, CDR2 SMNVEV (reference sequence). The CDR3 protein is CASSIQGASLSGNTIYF. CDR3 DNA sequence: TGTGCCAGCTCGATACAGGGGGCGAGCCTCTCTGGAAACACCATATATTTT.